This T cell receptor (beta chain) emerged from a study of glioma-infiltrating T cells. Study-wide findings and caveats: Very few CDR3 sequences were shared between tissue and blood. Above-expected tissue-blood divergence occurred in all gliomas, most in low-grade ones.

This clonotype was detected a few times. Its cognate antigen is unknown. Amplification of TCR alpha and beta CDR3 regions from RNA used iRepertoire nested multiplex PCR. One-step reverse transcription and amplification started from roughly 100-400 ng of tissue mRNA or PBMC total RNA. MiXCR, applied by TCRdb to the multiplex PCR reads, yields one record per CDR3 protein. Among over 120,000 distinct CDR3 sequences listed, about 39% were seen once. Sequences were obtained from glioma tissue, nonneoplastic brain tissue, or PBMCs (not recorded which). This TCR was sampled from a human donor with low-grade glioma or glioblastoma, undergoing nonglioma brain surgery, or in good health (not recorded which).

The chain's CDR3 is CATSSLAGTSEQFF. The CDR3 bases are TGTGCCACCAGTTCCTTAGCGGGAACCTCAGAGCAGTTCTTC. The rearrangement joins TRBV24-1 to TRBJ2-1; 8 bases align to TRBD2. J lost 10 bases, V lost 6 bases, and 10 bases had no gene match. Per the germline V gene, CDR1 is KGHDR and CDR2 is SFDVKD. This CDR3 spans 14 amino acids.